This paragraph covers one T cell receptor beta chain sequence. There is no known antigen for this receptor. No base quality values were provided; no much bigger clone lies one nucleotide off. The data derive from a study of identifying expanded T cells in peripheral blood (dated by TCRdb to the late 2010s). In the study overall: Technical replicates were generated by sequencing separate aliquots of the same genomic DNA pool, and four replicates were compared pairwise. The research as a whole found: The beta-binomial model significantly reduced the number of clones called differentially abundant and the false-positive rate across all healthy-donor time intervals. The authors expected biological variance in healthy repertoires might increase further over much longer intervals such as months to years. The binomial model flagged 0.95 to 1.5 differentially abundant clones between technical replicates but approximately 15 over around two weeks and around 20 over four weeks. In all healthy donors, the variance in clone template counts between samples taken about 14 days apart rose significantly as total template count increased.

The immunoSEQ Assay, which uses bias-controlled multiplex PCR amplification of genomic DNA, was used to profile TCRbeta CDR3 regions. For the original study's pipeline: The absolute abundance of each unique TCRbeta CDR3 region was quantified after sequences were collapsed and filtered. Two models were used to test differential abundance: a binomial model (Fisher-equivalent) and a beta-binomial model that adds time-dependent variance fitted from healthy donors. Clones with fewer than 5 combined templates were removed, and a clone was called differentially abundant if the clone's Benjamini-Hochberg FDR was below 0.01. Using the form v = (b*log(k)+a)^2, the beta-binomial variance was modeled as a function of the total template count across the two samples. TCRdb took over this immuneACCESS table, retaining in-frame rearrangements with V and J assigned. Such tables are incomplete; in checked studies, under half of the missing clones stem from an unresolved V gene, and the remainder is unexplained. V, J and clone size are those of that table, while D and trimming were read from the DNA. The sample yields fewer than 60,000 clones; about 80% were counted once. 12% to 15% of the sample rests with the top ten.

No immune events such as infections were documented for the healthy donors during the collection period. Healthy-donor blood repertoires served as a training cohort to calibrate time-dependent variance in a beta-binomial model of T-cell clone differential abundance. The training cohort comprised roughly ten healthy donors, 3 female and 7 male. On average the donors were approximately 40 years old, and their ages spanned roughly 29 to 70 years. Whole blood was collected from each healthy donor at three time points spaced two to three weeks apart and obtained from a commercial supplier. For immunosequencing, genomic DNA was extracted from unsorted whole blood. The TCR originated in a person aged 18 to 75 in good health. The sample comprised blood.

The sequenced DNA is TGTGCCAGCAGCGTCGGGACGGAACCTTTGGCCCAGTACTTC. The encoded protein is CASSVGTEPLAQYF. The chain employs TRBV9 and TRBJ2-5; the D region may be TRBD1 or TRBD2, each matching 5 bases equally. CDR1 SGDLS and CDR2 YYNGEE were looked up in the germline V gene. There are 14 amino acids in the CDR3, from cysteine to phenylalanine inclusive. Only the CDR3 region is kept as DNA, spanning 42 bases read in frame from base 1. The junction shows trimming of 2 bases on V and 9 bases on J, plus 17 bases between the germline ends.